The 18 T cell receptor beta chains listed next were all sequenced from one sample in a study of blood T cell repertoires in COVID-19. Assay used: immunoSEQ multiplex PCR; TCRdb lists only in-frame clones, some missing. The table lists about 270,000 clones, 86% of them singletons. Sample: peripheral blood. These receptors were taken from a man between 40 and 49 years old with active or convalescent COVID-19.

The chain joins TRBV6-5 to TRBJ1-6; TRBD1 aligns across 7 bases. The CDR3 is 15 amino acids. V lost 0 bases and J lost 7; bases outside the gene matches: 3. Germline V lookup: CDR1 MNHEY, CDR2 SVGAGI. The CDR3: CASSYSDRQNSPLHF. Written as DNA, the CDR3 is TGTGCCAGCAGTTACTCGGACAGGCAAAATTCACCCCTCCACTTT.

The chain is built from TRBV7-3 and TRBJ1-5; D not certain. In germline, CDR1 is SGHTA, CDR2 FQGTGA. Trimming stripped 5 bases from V and 6 bases from J, with 14 bases between. CDR3 length equals 14 residues. CDR3 coding DNA: TGTGCCAGCAGCCCCTCCCCGGGATGTCAGCCCCAGCATTTT. Amino acids: CASSPSPGCQPQHF.

The chain is built from TRBV19 and TRBJ2-3; D is ambiguous. Germline assignment: CDR1 LNHDA and CDR2 SQIVND (reference sequence). V dropped 5 bases and J dropped 3 bases, with 21 bases sitting between them. This CDR3 has 17 amino acids. The CDR3 DNA sequence: TGTGCCAGTAGTTCCAACGATTTGGGCCTTGATACAGATACGCAGTATTTT. Its protein product is CASSSNDLGLDTDTQYF.

This clone appeared a single time. The chain joins TRBV5-1 to TRBJ1-4; tentative D call: TRBD1 (6 bases). Germline V gives CDR1 SGHRS, CDR2 YFSETQ. Deletions cut 4 bases from V and 11 bases from J, with 18 bases between. This CDR3 comprises 14 residues. The CDR3 region is CASSPNWTAKKLFF. CDR3 bases: TGCGCCAGCAGCCCCAATTGGACAGCAAAGAAACTGTTTTTT.

The rearrangement links TRBV5-4 to TRBJ2-7, with 8 positions matching TRBD1. Germline V gene sequence: CDR1 SGHNT, CDR2 YYREEE (reference sequence). Germline trimming cut 3 bases from V and 2 bases from J; bases unmatched to any gene: 1. The CDR3 is 13 amino acids. The CDR3 region has the DNA TGTGCCAGCAGCTCGGACAGGGCCTACGAGCAGTACTTC. The encoded protein is CASSSDRAYEQYF.

The chain joins TRBV5-3 to TRBJ1-4; 9 bases agree with TRBD1. TRBV5-3 is designated an ORF whose function remains uncertain. Trimming at V came to 5 bases and at J to 8 bases, leaving 10 bases not matched to a gene. This CDR3 contains 15 residues. The CDR3 protein is CARRPTRDRDEKLFF. For the CDR3, the DNA is TGTGCCAGAAGACCGACCCGGGACAGGGACGAAAAACTGTTTTTT.

In regard to this clone: Different DNA sequences within this sample yield the same CDR3. CDR3 nucleotides: TGTGCCAGCAGCCTCAGGGAAGACACTGAAGCTTTCTTT. It encodes CASSLREDTEAFF. This rearrangement joins TRBV27 to TRBJ1-1; a possible D gene is TRBD1 (5 bases). The germline CDR1 and CDR2 sequences are MNHEY and SMNVEV (reference sequence). The CDR3 is 13 residues long. V lost 6 bases and J lost 3, with 11 bases in between.

This clone has just one count. The chain recombines TRBV15 with TRBJ2-2, with D maybe TRBD1 (5 bases). V lost 6 bases, J lost 4 bases, and 12 bases lay in between. Germline values: CDR1 LNHNV, CDR2 YYDKDF (reference sequence). The CDR3 is 14 amino acids. CDR3 nucleotides: TGTGCCACCAGGGGGCCTCGGCTCACCGGGGAGCTGTTTTTT. It codes for CATRGPRLTGELFF.

The J gene is TRBJ2-2, the V gene TRBV21-1; the D call TRBD2 from the table was never checked on the DNA. TRBV21-1 is a pseudogene. CDR3 length: 19 amino acids. As DNA, the CDR3 is TGTGCCAGCAGCAAAGATAAGATTCTTTCGGGTGCCGGGGCCGGGGAGCTGTTTTTT. It encodes CASSKDKILSGAGAGELFF.

V is TRBV29-1 and J is TRBJ2-2; TRBD1 is a possible D gene (6 bases). Germline CDR1 SQVTM, CDR2 ANQGSEA. The CDR3 loop spans 13 amino acids. The ends were cut back, 4 bases at V and 5 bases at J, with 11 bases in the middle. CDR3 sequence (DNA): TGCAGCGTTGGGACAGTCGCTACCGGGGAGCTGTTTTTT. This sequence encodes CSVGTVATGELFF.

The chain carries TRBV6-5 and TRBJ2-3, with D tentatively TRBD1 (6 bases). The CDR3 has 14 residues. CDR1 and CDR2 (germline): MNHEY, SVGAGI. Trimming stripped 6 bases from V and 2 bases from J, with 12 bases between. DNA for the CDR3: TGTGCCAGCAGGCTACAGGGATCCACAGATACGCAGTATTTT. Its translation is CASRLQGSTDTQYF.

This sequence joins TRBV25-1 and TRBJ1-2; TRBD1 matches 7 bases. The V gene end was trimmed by 2 bases and the J gene end by 4 bases; junction bases not matched to a gene: 1. Germline V lookup: CDR1 MGHDK, CDR2 SYGVNS. The CDR3 totals 13 residues. The CDR3 nucleotides read TGTGCCAGCAGTGAAAGGGACAGCTATGGCTACACCTTC. Translation: CASSERDSYGYTF.

The CDR3 DNA is TGTGCCAGCAGTTTTGGGGGGAGTGAGCAGTACTTC. This codes for CASSFGGSEQYF. The chain recombines TRBV27 with TRBJ2-7; D perhaps matches TRBD2 (6 bases). The CDR3 totals 12 residues. Deletions cut 3 bases from V and 7 bases from J, with 10 bases between. Germline V lookup: CDR1 MNHEY, CDR2 SMNVEV (reference sequence).

The V call is TRBV9, the J call TRBJ2-1; a possible D gene is TRBD1 (6 bases). The germline V gene encodes CDR1 SGDLS and CDR2 YYNGEE. The CDR3 consists of 15 residues. Trimming left V 3 bases short and J 8 bases short, with 18 bases between. CDR3 in amino acids: CASSADPLGAYEQFF. The CDR3 region has the DNA TGTGCCAGCAGCGCAGACCCACTGGGGGCCTATGAGCAGTTCTTC.

This sequence joins TRBV3-1 (or the pseudogene TRBV3-2) and TRBJ1-1, with D possibly TRBD1 on 6 matching bases. This CDR3 is 13 amino acids long. Trimming removed 4 bases from V and 6 bases from J, with 12 bases in between. From germline, CDR1 is LGHDT and CDR2 YNNKEL (reference sequence). The CDR3 sequence is CASSPLRGPEAFF. The CDR3 DNA reads as TGTGCCAGCAGCCCACTCAGGGGACCTGAAGCTTTCTTT.

The chain links TRBV10-2 to TRBJ1-2; D perhaps matches TRBD1 (6 bases). Per germline, CDR1 WSHSY and CDR2 SAAADI. The CDR3 is 17 amino acids. V lost 7 bases and J 5 bases, leaving 26 bases between the germline ends. This CDR3 reads CASIGVMGQGIKYGYTF. CDR3 DNA: TGCGCCAGCATTGGGGTCATGGGGCAGGGGATAAAGTATGGCTACACCTTC.

The chain couples TRBV5-1 to TRBJ2-6; D is uncertain. Trimming shortened V by 8 bases and J by 2 bases, and 5 bases separated the two germline ends. CDR3 length: 12 residues. From germline, CDR1 is SGHRS and CDR2 YFSETQ. The CDR3 protein is CARVAGANVLTF. The CDR3 DNA reads as TGCGCCAGGGTAGCTGGGGCCAACGTCCTGACTTTC.

The CDR3 DNA is TGTGCCAGCAGCCTCCTGGGGGGAGCTACCTACGAGCAGTACTTC. Its protein is CASSLLGGATYEQYF. The chain employs TRBV27 and TRBJ2-7, with D tentatively TRBD2 (6 bases). Between the trimmed V and J ends, which lost 6 bases and 2 bases, there was a span of 17 bases. The CDR3 covers 15 residues. Per the germline V gene, CDR1 is MNHEY and CDR2 is SMNVEV (reference sequence).